This T cell receptor (beta chain) is drawn from a study of shared clonotypes between healthy human individuals. Whole-study findings and limits: Despite large depth, sorted-subset datasets appeared incompletely sequenced. Estimated clonotype richness was generally higher in naive than memory subsets.

Method: immunoSEQ multiplex PCR; TCRdb's copy keeps in-frame clones and lacks some. The table has 2 million to 2.5 million clones, approximately 95% seen once. V was cut by 3 bases and J by 3 bases, with 9 bases left in between. CDR1 is SGHDN and CDR2 is FVKESK in the germline V gene. The CDR3 consists of 13 residues. Naive-designated CD8 cells lacked CD45RO, were positively enriched for CCR7, and omitted terminally differentiated effector memory CD45RA+ cells. Recent acute infections and vaccinations were absent in the healthy HIV-negative adult donors. Comment on this clone: Its antigen is unknown.

Sequenced: naive CD8+ T cells sorted from blood. The chain links TRBV14 to TRBJ2-7; no definite D call. This TCR derives from a man between 18 and 35 years old in good health. As DNA, the CDR3 is TGTGCCAGCAGCCATAGCAGAATCTACGAGCAGTACTTC. Encoded protein: CASSHSRIYEQYF.